This is a list of T cell receptor beta chains from one sample in a study of blood T cell repertoires in COVID-19. The protocol was immunoSEQ multiplex PCR, while the TCRdb copy is restricted to in-frame clones and leaves out a portion. The data contain a few hundred thousand clones, roughly 85% of them singletons. Sequenced: PBMCs or T cells enriched from blood (not recorded which). These receptors were taken from a woman aged 50 to 60 who had recovered from COVID-19. CDR3s include the opening cysteine and the closing phenylalanine or tryptophan. A D gene is named only where the DNA matches it firmly. Rows give clone size only sometimes, using once, few, many, or a class for an expanded clone.

J gene | clone size | D gene | V gene | CDR3 protein | CDR3 DNA
TRBJ2-7 | . | TRBD1 | TRBV6-6 | CASSFGGTGEIPEMTYEQYF | TGTGCCAGCAGCTTTGGAGGCACAGGGGAAATCCCCGAGATGACCTACGAGCAGTACTTC
TRBJ1-5 | few | . | TRBV19 | CASSSRTTVYQPQHF | TGTGCCAGTAGTTCCAGGACTACAGTATATCAGCCCCAGCATTTT
TRBJ2-3 | . | . | TRBV3-1/TRBV3-2 | CASSQDGRSTDTQYF | TGTGCCAGCAGCCAAGATGGTAGAAGCACAGATACGCAGTATTTT
TRBJ1-1 | once | . | TRBV7-3 | CASSATMQGVAFF | TGTGCCAGCAGCGCGACGATGCAGGGTGTCGCTTTCTTT
TRBJ2-3 | . | . | TRBV9 | CASSVGAGRMDTQYF | TGTGCCAGCAGCGTAGGGGCGGGGAGAATGGATACGCAGTATTTT
TRBJ1-2 | few | . | TRBV7-9 | CASSLVRGGYTF | TGTGCCAGCAGCTTAGTCCGGGGTGGCTACACCTTC
TRBJ2-7 | . | TRBD2 | TRBV19 | CASSMSGGSSYEQYF | TGTGCCAGTAGTATGAGCGGGGGGAGCTCCTACGAGCAGTACTTC
TRBJ1-5 | . | . | TRBV6-2/TRBV6-3 | CASIPQGSNQPQHF | TGTGCCAGCATCCCCCAGGGGAGCAATCAGCCCCAGCATTTT
TRBJ1-4 | few | . | TRBV24-1 | CATSDGANEKLFF | TGTGCCACCAGTGACGGAGCTAATGAAAAACTGTTTTTT
TRBJ2-1 | . | TRBD2 | TRBV7-8 | CASSLVRGGAMNEQFF | TGTGCCAGCAGCTTAGTGCGCGGGGGGGCCATGAATGAGCAGTTCTTC
TRBJ1-5 | once | . | TRBV29-1 | CSVSGGLNQPQHF | TGCAGCGTCTCCGGGGGGCTCAATCAGCCCCAGCATTTT
TRBJ2-1 | once | . | TRBV9 | CASSVRGGVGSYNEQFF | TGTGCCAGCAGCGTACGAGGGGGAGTGGGGTCCTACAATGAGCAGTTCTTC
TRBJ1-1 | . | . | TRBV12-3/TRBV12-4 | CATSKQGITEAFF | TGTGCCACTTCGAAACAGGGAATCACTGAAGCTTTCTTT
TRBJ2-5 | . | . | TRBV7-8 | CASSLDGAGETQYF | TGTGCCAGCAGCTTAGATGGAGCTGGGGAGACCCAGTACTTC
TRBJ1-3 | . | . | TRBV3-1/TRBV3-2 | CASSRDIVANTIYF | TGTGCCAGCAGTAGAGACATTGTGGCAAACACCATATATTTT
TRBJ2-4 | once | . | TRBV27 | CASFGVAKNIQYF | TGTGCCAGCTTCGGGGTAGCCAAAAACATTCAGTACTTC
TRBJ1-4 | . | TRBD1 | TRBV2 | CASTGQGTGNEKLFF | TGTGCCAGCACTGGACAGGGGACGGGTAATGAAAAACTGTTTTTT
TRBJ1-1 | . | . | TRBV5-1 | CASSVWASTEAFF | TGCGCCAGCAGCGTGTGGGCGAGCACTGAAGCTTTCTTT
TRBJ2-7 | . | TRBD2 | TRBV5-4 | CASSSSGRSEQYF | TGTGCCAGCAGCTCTAGCGGGAGAAGCGAGCAGTACTTC
TRBJ1-2 | . | . | TRBV29-1 | CSVVGVGTGHTF | .
TRBJ1-2 | few | . | TRBV28 | CASEARVGYGYTF | TGTGCCAGCGAAGCGAGGGTTGGCTATGGCTACACCTTC
TRBJ2-7 | . | TRBD2 | TRBV5-4 | CASSLGLAFSPYEQYF | TGTGCCAGCAGCCTAGGACTAGCTTTTTCACCCTACGAGCAGTACTTC
TRBJ2-1 | once | . | TRBV5-6 | CASSSETSPREQFF | TGTGCCAGCAGCTCCGAGACCTCTCCGCGGGAGCAGTTCTTC
TRBJ1-1 | . | . | TRBV29-1 | CSVGERVNTEAFF | TGCAGCGTTGGAGAACGAGTGAACACTGAAGCTTTCTTT
TRBJ1-2 | . | . | TRBV28 | CASSLNRYGYTF | TGTGCCAGCAGTTTAAATCGCTATGGCTACACCTTC
TRBJ1-1 | many | . | TRBV10-3 | CAISESQAQPFF | TGTGCCATCAGTGAGTCACAGGCCCAGCCGTTCTTT
TRBJ1-2 | once | . | TRBV11-2 | CASRQLNTNYGYTF | TGTGCCAGCCGCCAATTAAACACTAACTATGGCTACACCTTC
TRBJ2-5 | . | TRBD2 | TRBV2 | CASRKGLAGNKTQYF | TGTGCCAGCAGGAAGGGACTAGCGGGAAACAAGACCCAGTACTTC
TRBJ2-1 | . | TRBD2 | TRBV5-4 | CASSFGLAGTYNEQFF | TGTGCCAGCAGCTTCGGACTAGCGGGAACCTACAATGAGCAGTTCTTC
TRBJ2-2 | . | . | TRBV5-1 | CASSADSTANTGELFF | TGCGCCAGCAGCGCGGACAGCACCGCGAACACCGGGGAGCTGTTTTTT
TRBJ1-2 | . | . | TRBV28 | CASLQGNYGYTF | TGTGCCAGTCTACAGGGCAACTATGGCTACACCTTC
TRBJ2-5 | once | TRBD2 | TRBV30 | CAWSVLAGLGTQYF | TGTGCCTGGAGTGTACTAGCGGGATTGGGGACCCAGTACTTC
TRBJ2-4 | . | . | TRBV5-6 | CASSLFRLAKNIQYF | TGTGCCAGCAGCTTGTTCAGGTTAGCCAAAAACATTCAGTACTTC
TRBJ1-2 | . | TRBD1 | TRBV3-1/TRBV3-2 | CASSQEQGAYYGYTF | TGTGCCAGCAGCCAAGAACAGGGGGCTTACTATGGCTACACCTTC
TRBJ2-5 | once | TRBD1 | TRBV5-1 | CASSLYGQAQETQYF | TGCGCCAGCAGCCTCTATGGACAGGCCCAAGAGACCCAGTACTTC
TRBJ2-7 | . | . | TRBV27 | CASSPPDSYEQYF | TGTGCCAGCAGTCCGCCAGATTCCTACGAGCAGTACTTC